A single sample is the source of the 3 T cell receptor beta chains below, sequenced in a study of vaccination and CD4 T cells after COVID-19 (dated 2022 in TCRdb). No antigen has been assigned to these receptors. Library generation was performed with PCR. The sequencer listed for this sample is Illumina iSeq 100. DNA from cultured CD4+ T cells was subjected to TCR sequencing with the Oncomine TCR Beta short-read assay at the Johns Hopkins FTIC core. Starting from the raw public reads, TCRdb applied fastp trimming at Q25, assembled clones with MiXCR and retained in-frame beta chains. For every CDR3 protein sequence, its rows merge into one entry that carries the most common genes and DNA. The sample has 25,000 or so distinct CDR3 sequences on record, roughly 53% of them singletons. About 3% of the sample is in the top ten clones. According to the study, the label for this sample's treatment or condition signals: 10-day PBMC culture with coronavirus spike peptide pools or control peptides (ViraFEST assay).

Sequenced input: CD4+ T cells from blood, cultured in vitro. These receptors all come from a human donor who had recovered from COVID-19.

The CDR3 reads CSARDRLRGAVTGELFF. The CDR3 DNA reads as TGCAGTGCTAGAGACCGTTTGCGGGGGGCCGTCACCGGGGAGCTGTTTTTT. The V call is TRBV20-1, the J call TRBJ2-2; 8 bases are shared with TRBD2. The CDR3 contains 17 residues. Losses at the gene ends were 0 bases for V and 4 bases for J; bases not matched to a gene: 10. CDR1 and CDR2 from the germline V gene are DFQATT and SNEGSKA (reference sequence).

This chain joins TRBV27 and TRBJ1-5, with TRBD1 matching 10 bases. The germline V gene encodes CDR1 MNHEY and CDR2 SMNVEV (reference sequence). The ends lost 4 bases at V and 6 bases at J; junction bases unmatched: 3. CDR3 length: 14 residues. The CDR3 sequence: CASSSTGGRQPQHF. The CDR3 DNA reads TGTGCCAGCAGTTCGACAGGGGGCCGTCAGCCCCAGCATTTT.

The chain combines TRBV7-9 with TRBJ2-1; D is tentatively TRBD1 or TRBD2 (5 bases each). CDR3 length equals 14 residues. The germline gives CDR1 SEHNR, CDR2 FQNEAQ (reference sequence). Trimming stripped 7 bases from V and 0 bases from J, with 10 bases between. CDR3 sequence (DNA): TGTGCCAGCAACTCAGGGAGCTCCTACAATGAGCAGTTCTTC. Residues: CASNSGSSYNEQFF.